Listed here are 27 T cell receptor beta chains from one sample, sequenced in a study of cytomegalovirus exposure and HLA in healthy donors. Primers for the PCR totalled 60 Vbeta and 13 Jbeta. TCRdb's table, derived via immunoSEQ multiplex PCR, lists solely in-frame clones and lacks some. The sample contains more than 95,000 clones, nearly 80% of which appear only once. The sequenced sample consisted of PBMCs. All receptors derive from a man younger than 45 in good health and CMV-seronegative.

V gene TRBV6-6 combines with J gene TRBJ1-2, with 9 nucleotides matching TRBD1. Germline CDR1 and CDR2: MNHNY and SVGAGI (reference sequence). V shed 8 bases and J 2 bases; nucleotides not matched to a gene: 6. The CDR3 is made up of 14 amino acids. The CDR3 loop is CASSRDRVNYGYTF. In DNA form, the CDR3 reads TGTGCCAGCTCGCGGGACAGGGTGAACTATGGCTACACCTTC.

The chain couples TRBV7-9 to TRBJ2-1; 9 bases agree with TRBD1. Germline values: CDR1 SEHNR, CDR2 FQNEAQ (reference sequence). The length of the CDR3 is 15 residues. The V gene end was trimmed by 5 bases and the J gene end by 4 bases; junction bases not matched to a gene: 6. The CDR3 spells CASSLQGARYNEQFF. The CDR3 region has the DNA TGTGCCAGCAGCCTACAGGGGGCGCGATACAATGAGCAGTTCTTC.

The chain joins TRBV2 to TRBJ1-5; D not certain. The V end lost 5 bases, the J end lost 5 bases, and 4 bases lay between the germline ends. The CDR3 is made up of 11 amino acids. Germline CDR1 is SNHLY and CDR2 is FYNNEI. CDR3 in DNA: TGTGCCAGCAGTCGGGATCAGCCCCAGCATTTT. It encodes CASSRDQPQHF.

J is TRBJ2-5 and V is TRBV27; 9 bases fit TRBD1. Trimming cost V 6 bases and J 4 bases; bases outside gene matches: 3. The CDR3 spans 13 residues. Germline values: CDR1 MNHEY, CDR2 SMNVEV (reference sequence). The CDR3 region has the DNA TGTGCCAGCAGCAGACAGGGGGGAGAGACCCAGTACTTC. It yields the protein CASSRQGGETQYF.

For the CDR3, the DNA is TGCGCCAGCAGCCAAGATGTCGGGATGGCCACAGATACGCAGTATTTT. This encodes CASSQDVGMATDTQYF. This chain links TRBV4-3 with TRBJ2-3; tentatively, D is TRBD2 (5 bases). V was pared by 0 bases and J by 2 bases, with 12 bases between. This CDR3 region has 16 residues. CDR1 is LGHNA and CDR2 is YSLEER in the germline V gene.

This clone was detected once. The rearrangement uses TRBV4-1 and TRBJ1-4; D not resolved. The CDR3 contains 16 residues. CDR1 is MGHRA and CDR2 is YSYEKL in the germline V gene. V lost 1 base, J lost 8 bases, and 17 bases lay in between. CDR3 sequence (DNA): TGCGCCAGCAGCCAAGGCTCTCGGCGGTTTGCGGAAAAACTGTTTTTT. Translating it yields CASSQGSRRFAEKLFF.

The chain joins TRBV5-1 to TRBJ1-6; TRBD1 agrees at 8 bases. Germline V CDR1 and CDR2: SGHRS, YFSETQ. The V and J ends lost 4 bases and 9 bases, in that order; junction bases with no gene match: 6. The CDR3 is 14 amino acids. This CDR3 is CASSPTGAISPLHF. The CDR3 nucleotides read TGCGCCAGCAGCCCGACAGGGGCTATTTCACCCCTCCACTTT.

The CDR3 region is CASSYAAGLAGGDEQFF. The CDR3 nucleotides are TGTGCCAGCAGCTACGCGGCGGGACTAGCGGGAGGCGATGAGCAGTTCTTC. The V gene is TRBV7-9, the J gene TRBJ2-1; 15 bases fit TRBD2. The CDR3 covers 17 residues. Germline CDR1 and CDR2: SEHNR and FQNEAQ (reference sequence). V lost 4 bases, J lost 8 bases, and 9 bases stayed unmatched.

This chain links TRBV28 with TRBJ2-7; a possible D gene is TRBD1 (5 bases). This CDR3 contains 13 residues. The germline V gene encodes CDR1 MDHEN and CDR2 SYDVKM. V lost 7 bases, J lost 2 bases, and 12 bases lay in between. The CDR3 loop reads CASIQGFPYEQYF. Here the CDR3 DNA reads TGTGCCAGCATTCAGGGTTTCCCCTACGAGCAGTACTTC. Together with reference TRBV28 and TRBJ2-7, the CDR3 gives the full variable domain: DVKVTQSSRYLVKRTGEKVFLECVQDMDHENMFWYRQDPGLGLRLIYFSYDVKMKEKGDIPEGYSVSREKKERFSLILESASTNQTSMYLCASIQGFPYEQYFGPGTRLTVT.

V and J are TRBV10-3 and TRBJ2-1; tentatively, D is TRBD2 (6 bases). This CDR3 region has 18 residues. The germline V gene encodes CDR1 ENHRY and CDR2 SYGVKD. V lost 7 bases to trimming and J lost 0 bases, with 22 bases between them. CDR3 protein: CAIMGSGAPAGSYNEQFF. DNA for the CDR3: TGTGCCATCATGGGTAGCGGAGCCCCCGCCGGCTCCTACAATGAGCAGTTCTTC.

The chain couples TRBV29-1 to TRBJ2-1; a possible D gene is TRBD2 (6 bases). The V end lost 1 base, the J end lost 0 bases, and 7 bases lay between the germline ends. The CDR3 runs 14 residues. CDR1 and CDR2 from the germline V gene are SQVTM and ANQGSEA. The DNA for the CDR3 is TGCAGCGTTGAAGGGCGGGACTCCTACAATGAGCAGTTCTTC. Amino acid sequence: CSVEGRDSYNEQFF.

The CDR3 region has the DNA TGTGCCAGCAGCGTCCTTTTCGGGGAGCTGTTTTTT. Amino acid sequence: CASSVLFGELFF. The chain is built from TRBV9 and TRBJ2-2; the D is unclear. The CDR3 extends over 12 amino acids. The ends were cut back, 2 bases at V and 7 bases at J, with 6 bases in the middle. The germline V gene encodes CDR1 SGDLS and CDR2 YYNGEE.

This rearrangement joins TRBV29-1 to TRBJ2-7; 8 nucleotides match TRBD2. CDR1 is SQVTM and CDR2 is ANQGSEA in the germline V gene. CDR3 length: 12 residues. V gave up 2 bases and J gave up 7 bases; unmatched junction bases: 4. CDR3 bases: TGCAGCGTTGAAACAAGCGGGGGTGAGCAGTACTTC. Protein product: CSVETSGGEQYF.

The chain carries TRBV25-1 and TRBJ1-2; TRBD1 aligns across 9 bases. This CDR3 is 14 amino acids long. Per germline, CDR1 MGHDK and CDR2 SYGVNS. With V trimmed by 2 bases and J by 4 bases, 2 bases remained unmatched. The CDR3 protein is CASSERTGVYGYTF. CDR3 in DNA: TGTGCCAGCAGTGAAAGGACAGGGGTCTATGGCTACACCTTC.

This clone showed up just a few times. The V and J genes are TRBV7-9 and TRBJ1-1, with D possibly being TRBD1 (6 bases). The CDR3 extends over 16 amino acids. The V and J ends lost 4 bases and 1 base respectively, with 16 bases between them. CDR1 SEHNR and CDR2 FQNEAQ come from the germline V gene (reference sequence). The CDR3 nucleotides are TGTGCCAGCAGCTCGCCAGGGGCTATCCCGAACACTGAAGCTTTCTTT. Residues: CASSSPGAIPNTEAFF.

The rearrangement joins TRBV2 to TRBJ2-5, with a weak D call TRBD1 (6 bases). The CDR3 totals 16 residues. In germline, CDR1 is SNHLY, CDR2 FYNNEI. The V end was cut by 2 bases, the J end by 5 bases, with 18 bases between. CDR3 DNA: TGTGCCAGCAGTGAACTCTCGGCAGGGGTGTGGGAGACCCAGTACTTC. Translating it yields CASSELSAGVWETQYF.

The chain has TRBV10-3 and TRBJ1-2; 9 nucleotides agree with TRBD1. CDR3 length: 14 amino acids. The trim removed 4 bases at V and 3 bases at J, leaving 3 bases unmatched. The germline gives CDR1 ENHRY, CDR2 SYGVKD. CDR3 sequence reads: CAISGGTGHYGYTF. The CDR3 nucleotides read TGTGCCATCAGTGGAGGGACAGGGCACTATGGCTACACCTTC.

J is TRBJ1-1 and V is TRBV4-3; D is unclear. Germline V gene sequence: CDR1 LGHNA, CDR2 YSLEER. Trimming pared 0 bases from V and 0 bases from J, leaving 5 bases between. This CDR3 is 14 amino acids long. The CDR3 region has the DNA TGCGCCAGCAGCCAAGACCCAATGAACACTGAAGCTTTCTTT. Residues: CASSQDPMNTEAFF.

The chain is built from TRBV7-8 and TRBJ2-3; TRBD2 matches 16 bases. The germline V gene has CDR1 SGHVS and CDR2 FQNEAQ. V trimming: 5 bases; J trimming: 5 bases; junction bases outside the gene matches: 16. This CDR3 is 20 amino acids long. CDR3 DNA: TGTGCCAGCAGCGTCCCGGGACTAGCGGGAGGGCCGGTTGGAGGAGATACGCAGTATTTT. Its protein is CASSVPGLAGGPVGGDTQYF.

A single count supports this clone. The rearrangement links TRBV5-1 to TRBJ1-2, with 8 bases identical to TRBD1. This CDR3 spans 15 amino acids. Trimming cost V 0 bases and J 4 bases; bases outside gene matches: 5. Germline CDR1 is SGHRS and CDR2 is YFSETQ. This CDR3 is CASSLGTGLVYGYTF. CDR3 DNA: TGCGCCAGCAGCTTGGGGACAGGGCTAGTCTATGGCTACACCTTC.

This clone occurred once. The gene calls are TRBV7-2 and TRBJ1-2; no firm D call. In germline, CDR1 is SGHTA, CDR2 FQGNSA. The CDR3 has 12 residues. Between the trimmed V and J ends, which lost 5 bases and 5 bases, there was a span of 9 bases. The chain's CDR3 is CASSPGLYGYTF. Here the CDR3 DNA reads TGTGCCAGCAGCCCCGGACTATATGGCTACACCTTC. Full variable domain (outside the CDR3, taken from reference TRBV7-2 and TRBJ1-2): GAGVSQSPSNKVTEKGKDVELRCDPISGHTALYWYRQSLGQGLEFLIYFQGNSAPDKSGLPSDRFSAERTGGSVSTLTIQRTQQEDSAVYLCASSPGLYGYTFGSGTRLTVV.

The V gene is TRBV4-3, the J gene TRBJ2-6; unclear D gene. Germline values: CDR1 LGHNA, CDR2 YSLEER. Trimming cost V 0 bases and J 3 bases, with 6 bases left between them. The CDR3 consists of 15 residues. This CDR3 is CASSQDLGGANVLTF. Here the CDR3 DNA reads TGCGCCAGCAGCCAAGACCTCGGTGGGGCCAACGTCCTGACTTTC.

The gene calls are TRBV21-1 and TRBJ1-4; the table calls TRBD1, which could not be checked here. TRBV21-1 is listed as a pseudogene. CDR3 length equals 17 residues. The CDR3 DNA reads as TGTGCCAGCAGCAAAGGACAGGGGCCGGGGGCTAATGAAAAACTGTTTTTT. Its translation: CASSKGQGPGANEKLFF.

This clone showed up just a few times. This chain links TRBV5-6 with TRBJ1-1; D is perhaps TRBD1 (6 bases). Germline loops: CDR1 SGHDT, CDR2 YYEEEE. CDR3 length equals 14 residues. Trimming left V 4 bases short and J 4 bases short, with 14 bases between. In DNA form, the CDR3 reads TGTGCCAGCAGCGGCCGACAGGCACGCACTGAAGCTTTCTTT. Its translation: CASSGRQARTEAFF.

The rearrangement uses TRBV7-6 and TRBJ1-1, with a tentative D call TRBD1 (6 bases). There are 16 residues in the CDR3. Germline V lookup: CDR1 SGHVS, CDR2 FNYEAQ. Trimming stripped 5 bases from V and 0 bases from J, with 16 bases between. The CDR3 nucleotides read TGTGCCAGCAGCCCCCGGGCAGGGGTCATGAACACTGAAGCTTTCTTT. This translates into CASSPRAGVMNTEAFF.

J is TRBJ2-3 and V is TRBV9; 10 bases map to TRBD1. Looked up from germline, CDR1 is SGDLS and CDR2 is YYNGEE. V dropped 1 base and J dropped 2; count of bases not matched to a gene: 7. The CDR3 covers 17 residues. The CDR3 region has the DNA TGTGCCAGCAGCGTACGGGGACAGGGGTTTGTCACAGATACGCAGTATTTT. It yields the protein CASSVRGQGFVTDTQYF.

The rearrangement joins TRBV7-2 to TRBJ1-6, with unresolved D. The ends were cut back, 5 bases at V and 0 bases at J, with 8 bases in the middle. Germline assignment: CDR1 SGHTA and CDR2 FQGNSA. The CDR3 has 15 residues. CDR3 sequence: CASSPIPSYNSPLHF. In nucleotides, the CDR3 is TGTGCCAGCAGCCCAATTCCCTCCTATAATTCACCCCTCCACTTT.